Sequencing of this T cell receptor (beta chain) was carried out in a study of sequential checkpoint blockade in melanoma. This clone was seen repeatedly, ten times or more. Its antigen is currently unknown. Whole-study results and caveats: Tumor T-cell fraction and clonality correlated with PD-L1 and CD8+ counts.

Clones were sequenced by immunoSEQ multiplex PCR, and TCRdb holds only the in-frame ones, with some missing. The repertoire holds about 7,900 clones, with around 20% as singletons. The CDR3 runs to 16 residues. Losses at the gene ends were 3 bases for V and 0 bases for J; bases not matched to a gene: 4. CDR1 is SGHNT, CDR2 YENEEA, per germline. Treatment described: randomized to nivolumab then ipilimumab (arm A) or the reverse (arm B). This TCR derives from a human donor with melanoma. Sequenced material: tumor tissue (inferred from file names), taken from a patient given nivolumab and ipilimumab in sequence. This rearrangement joins TRBV11-3 to TRBJ2-7, with 11 bases fitting TRBD2. In DNA form, the CDR3 reads TGTGCCAGCAGCTTGTTAACTAGCGGGGGCTCCTACGAGCAGTACTTC. It encodes CASSLLTSGGSYEQYF. The entire variable domain, with the rest obtained from reference TRBV11-3 and TRBJ2-7, is as follows: EAGVVQSPRYKIIEKKQPVAFWCNPISGHNTLYWYLQNLGQGPELLIRYENEEAVDDSQLPKDRFSAERLKGVDSTLKIQPAELGDSAVYLCASSLLTSGGSYEQYFGPGTRLTVT.